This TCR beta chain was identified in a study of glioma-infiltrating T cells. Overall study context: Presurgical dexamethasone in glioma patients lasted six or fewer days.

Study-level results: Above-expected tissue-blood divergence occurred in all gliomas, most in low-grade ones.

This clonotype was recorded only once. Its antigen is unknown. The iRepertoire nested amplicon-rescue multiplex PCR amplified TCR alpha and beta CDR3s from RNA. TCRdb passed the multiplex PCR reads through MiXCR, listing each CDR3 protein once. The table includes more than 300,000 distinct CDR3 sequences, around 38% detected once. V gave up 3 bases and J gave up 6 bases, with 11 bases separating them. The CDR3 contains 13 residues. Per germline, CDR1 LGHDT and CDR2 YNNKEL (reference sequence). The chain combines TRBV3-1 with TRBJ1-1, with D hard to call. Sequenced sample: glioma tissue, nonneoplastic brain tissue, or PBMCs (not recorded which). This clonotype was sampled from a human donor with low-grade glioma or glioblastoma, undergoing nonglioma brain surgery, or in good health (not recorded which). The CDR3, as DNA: TGTGCCAGCAGCCATCTGGGGTTTTCTGAAGCTTTCTTT. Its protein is CASSHLGFSEAFF.